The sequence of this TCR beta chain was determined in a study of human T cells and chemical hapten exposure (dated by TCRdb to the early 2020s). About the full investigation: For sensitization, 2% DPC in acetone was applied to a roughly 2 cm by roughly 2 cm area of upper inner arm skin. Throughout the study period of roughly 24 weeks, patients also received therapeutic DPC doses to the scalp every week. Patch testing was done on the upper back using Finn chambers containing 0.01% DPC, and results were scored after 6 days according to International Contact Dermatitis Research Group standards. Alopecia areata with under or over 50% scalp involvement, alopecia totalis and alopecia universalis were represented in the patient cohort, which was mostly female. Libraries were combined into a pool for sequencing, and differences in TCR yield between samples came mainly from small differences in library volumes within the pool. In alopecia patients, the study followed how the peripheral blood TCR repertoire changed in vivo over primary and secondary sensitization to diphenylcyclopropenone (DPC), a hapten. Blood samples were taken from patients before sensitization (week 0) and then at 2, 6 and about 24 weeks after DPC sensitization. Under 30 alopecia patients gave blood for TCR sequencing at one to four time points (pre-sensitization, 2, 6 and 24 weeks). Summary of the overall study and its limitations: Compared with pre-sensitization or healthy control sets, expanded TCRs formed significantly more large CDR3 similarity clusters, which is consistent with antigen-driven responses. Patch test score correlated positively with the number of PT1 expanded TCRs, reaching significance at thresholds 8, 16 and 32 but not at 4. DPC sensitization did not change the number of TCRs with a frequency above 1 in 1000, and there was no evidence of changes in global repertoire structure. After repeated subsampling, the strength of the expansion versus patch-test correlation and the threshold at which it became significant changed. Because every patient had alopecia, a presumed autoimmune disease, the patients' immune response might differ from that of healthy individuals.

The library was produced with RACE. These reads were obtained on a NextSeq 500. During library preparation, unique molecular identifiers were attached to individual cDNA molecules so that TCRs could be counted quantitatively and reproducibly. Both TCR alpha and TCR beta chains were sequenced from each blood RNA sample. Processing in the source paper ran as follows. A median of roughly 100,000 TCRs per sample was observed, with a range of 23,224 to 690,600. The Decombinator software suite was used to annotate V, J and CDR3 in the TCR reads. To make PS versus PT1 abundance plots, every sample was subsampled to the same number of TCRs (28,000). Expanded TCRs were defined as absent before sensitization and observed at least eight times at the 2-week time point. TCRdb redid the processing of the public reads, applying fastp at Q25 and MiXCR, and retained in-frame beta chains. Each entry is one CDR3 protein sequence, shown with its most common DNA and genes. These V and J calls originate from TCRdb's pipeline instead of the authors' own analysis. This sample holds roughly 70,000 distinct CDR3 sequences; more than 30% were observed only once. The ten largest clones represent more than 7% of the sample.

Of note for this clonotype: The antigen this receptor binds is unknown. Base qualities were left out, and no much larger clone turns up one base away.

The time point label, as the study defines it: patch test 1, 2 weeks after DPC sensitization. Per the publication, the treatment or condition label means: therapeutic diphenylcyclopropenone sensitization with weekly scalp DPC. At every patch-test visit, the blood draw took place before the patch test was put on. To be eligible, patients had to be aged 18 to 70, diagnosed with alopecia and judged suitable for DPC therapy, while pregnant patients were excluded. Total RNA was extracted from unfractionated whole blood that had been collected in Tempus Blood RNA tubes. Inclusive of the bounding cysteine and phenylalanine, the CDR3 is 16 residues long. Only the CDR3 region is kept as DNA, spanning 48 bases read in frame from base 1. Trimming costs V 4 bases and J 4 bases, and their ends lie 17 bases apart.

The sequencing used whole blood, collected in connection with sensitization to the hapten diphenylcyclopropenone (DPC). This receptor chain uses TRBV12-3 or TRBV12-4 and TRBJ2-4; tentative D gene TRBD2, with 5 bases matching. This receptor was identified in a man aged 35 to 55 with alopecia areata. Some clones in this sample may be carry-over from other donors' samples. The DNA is TGTGCCAGCAGTTCCCCCCGGGGTAGCGAGAAAAACATTCAGTACTTC. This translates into CASSSPRGSEKNIQYF.